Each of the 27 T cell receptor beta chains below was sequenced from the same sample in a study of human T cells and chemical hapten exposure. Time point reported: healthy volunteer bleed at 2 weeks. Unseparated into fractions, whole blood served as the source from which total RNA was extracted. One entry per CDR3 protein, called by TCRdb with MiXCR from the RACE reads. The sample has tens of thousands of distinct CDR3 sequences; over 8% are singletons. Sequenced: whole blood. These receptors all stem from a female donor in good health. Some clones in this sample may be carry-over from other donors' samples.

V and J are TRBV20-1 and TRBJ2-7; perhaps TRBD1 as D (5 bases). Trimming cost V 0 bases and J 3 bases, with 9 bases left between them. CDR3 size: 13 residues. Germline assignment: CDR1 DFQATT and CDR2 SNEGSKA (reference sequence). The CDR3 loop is CSARDQRGYEQYF. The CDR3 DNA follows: TGCAGTGCTAGAGATCAAAGGGGCTACGAGCAGTACTTC.

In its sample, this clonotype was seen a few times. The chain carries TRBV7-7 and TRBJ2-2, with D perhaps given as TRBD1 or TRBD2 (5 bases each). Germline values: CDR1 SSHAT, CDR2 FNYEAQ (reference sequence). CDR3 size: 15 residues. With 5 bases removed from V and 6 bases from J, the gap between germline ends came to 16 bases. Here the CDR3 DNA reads TGTGCCAGCAGCCCACAGGCGGGTGCCTCCGGGGAGCTGTTTTTT. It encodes CASSPQAGASGELFF. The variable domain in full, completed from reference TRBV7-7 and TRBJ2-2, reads GAGVSQSPRYKVTKRGQDVTLRCDPISSHATLYWYQQALGQGPEFLTYFNYEAQPDKSGLPSDRFSAERPEGSISTLTIQRTEQRDSAMYRCASSPQAGASGELFFGEGSRLTVL.

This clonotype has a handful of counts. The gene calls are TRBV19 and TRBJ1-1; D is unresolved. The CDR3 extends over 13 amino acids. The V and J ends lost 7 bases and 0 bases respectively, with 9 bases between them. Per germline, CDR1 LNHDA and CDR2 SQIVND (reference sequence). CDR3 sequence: CASMGRVNTEAFF. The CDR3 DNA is TGTGCCAGTATGGGCAGAGTGAACACTGAAGCTTTCTTT. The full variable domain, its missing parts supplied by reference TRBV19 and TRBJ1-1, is DGGITQSPKYLFRKEGQNVTLSCEQNLNHDAMYWYRQDPGQGLRLIYYSQIVNDFQKGDIAEGYSVSREKKESFPLTVTSAQKNPTAFYLCASMGRVNTEAFFGQGTRLTVV.

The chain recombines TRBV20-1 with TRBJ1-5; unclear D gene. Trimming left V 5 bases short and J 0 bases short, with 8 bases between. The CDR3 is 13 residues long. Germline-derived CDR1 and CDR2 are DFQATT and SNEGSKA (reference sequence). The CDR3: CSAGPTSNQPQHF. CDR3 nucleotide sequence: TGCAGTGCTGGGCCAACTAGCAATCAGCCCCAGCATTTT.

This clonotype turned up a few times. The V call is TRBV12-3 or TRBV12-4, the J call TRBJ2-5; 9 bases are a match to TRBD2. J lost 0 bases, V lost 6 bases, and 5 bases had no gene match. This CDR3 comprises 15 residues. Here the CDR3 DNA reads TGTGCCAGCAGGTTGACTAGCGGAGACCAAGAGACCCAGTACTTC. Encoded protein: CASRLTSGDQETQYF.

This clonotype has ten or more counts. The CDR3 bases are TGCAGTGCCCGAAACCCAACTCTTACCAACAATGAGCAGTTCTTC. It yields the protein CSARNPTLTNNEQFF. This chain joins TRBV20-1 and TRBJ2-1, with D unresolved. Germline V CDR1 and CDR2: DFQATT, SNEGSKA (reference sequence). The CDR3 is made up of 15 amino acids. V lost 6 bases and J lost 5, with 20 bases in between.

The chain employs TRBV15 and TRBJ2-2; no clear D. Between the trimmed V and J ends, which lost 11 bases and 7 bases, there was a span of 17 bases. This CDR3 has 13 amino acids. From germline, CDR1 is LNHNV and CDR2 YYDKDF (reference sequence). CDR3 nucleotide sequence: TGTGCCTCGAGTAGAACAGTTGACGGGGAGCTGTTTTTT. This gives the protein CASSRTVDGELFF.

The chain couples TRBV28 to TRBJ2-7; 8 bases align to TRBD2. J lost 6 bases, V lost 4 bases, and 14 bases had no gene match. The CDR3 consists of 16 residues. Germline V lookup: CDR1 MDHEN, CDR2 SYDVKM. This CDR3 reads CASSSSGLAPAGEQYF. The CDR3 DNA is TGTGCCAGCAGTTCATCCGGACTAGCTCCTGCGGGCGAGCAGTACTTC.

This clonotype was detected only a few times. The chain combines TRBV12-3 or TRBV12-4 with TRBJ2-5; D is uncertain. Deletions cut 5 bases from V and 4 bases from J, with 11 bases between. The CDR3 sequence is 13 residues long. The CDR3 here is CASSRAKAETQYF. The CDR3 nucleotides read TGTGCCAGCAGTCGCGCCAAGGCAGAGACCCAGTACTTC.

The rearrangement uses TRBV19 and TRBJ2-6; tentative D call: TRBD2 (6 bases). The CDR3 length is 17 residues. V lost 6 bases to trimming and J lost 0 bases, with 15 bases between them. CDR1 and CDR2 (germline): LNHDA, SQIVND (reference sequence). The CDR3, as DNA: TGTGCCAGTAGCCTCAGCGGGCAGAGCTCTGGGGCCAACGTCCTGACTTTC. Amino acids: CASSLSGQSSGANVLTF.

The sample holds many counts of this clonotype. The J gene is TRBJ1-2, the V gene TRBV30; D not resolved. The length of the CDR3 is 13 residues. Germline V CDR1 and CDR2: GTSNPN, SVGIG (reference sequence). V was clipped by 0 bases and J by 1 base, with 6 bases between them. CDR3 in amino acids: CAWSVQINYGYTF. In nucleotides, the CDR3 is TGTGCCTGGAGTGTACAAATTAACTATGGCTACACCTTC.

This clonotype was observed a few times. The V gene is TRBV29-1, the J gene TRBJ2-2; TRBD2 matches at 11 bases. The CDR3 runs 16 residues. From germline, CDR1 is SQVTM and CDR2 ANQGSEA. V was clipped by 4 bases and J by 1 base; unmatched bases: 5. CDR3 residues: CSVVGGTSGNTGELFF. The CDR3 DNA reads TGCAGCGTTGTCGGAGGGACTAGCGGGAACACCGGGGAGCTGTTTTTT.

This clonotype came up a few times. The CDR3 DNA follows: TGCAGCGTTGCCGTTGGGAGATTGAGGAATGAGCAGTTCTTC. Residues: CSVAVGRLRNEQFF. The chain combines TRBV29-1 with TRBJ2-1, with TRBD2 as a possible D gene (5 bases). V was clipped by 4 bases and J by 7 bases, with 17 bases between them. CDR3 length equals 14 residues. Germline loops: CDR1 SQVTM, CDR2 ANQGSEA.

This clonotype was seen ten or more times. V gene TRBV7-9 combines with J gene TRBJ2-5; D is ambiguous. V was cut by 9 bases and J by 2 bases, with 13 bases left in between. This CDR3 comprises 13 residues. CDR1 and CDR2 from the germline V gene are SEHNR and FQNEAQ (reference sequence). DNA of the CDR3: TGTGCCAGTCAGACGGTGCCACAAGAGACCCAGTACTTC. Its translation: CASQTVPQETQYF.

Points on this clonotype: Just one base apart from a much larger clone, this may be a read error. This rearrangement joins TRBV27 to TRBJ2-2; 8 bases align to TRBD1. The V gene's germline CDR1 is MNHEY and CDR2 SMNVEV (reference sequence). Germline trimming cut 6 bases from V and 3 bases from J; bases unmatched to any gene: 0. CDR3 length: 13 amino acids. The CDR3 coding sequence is TGTGCCAGCAGGGACAGGGACACCGGGGAGCTGTTTTTT. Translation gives CASRDRDTGELFF.

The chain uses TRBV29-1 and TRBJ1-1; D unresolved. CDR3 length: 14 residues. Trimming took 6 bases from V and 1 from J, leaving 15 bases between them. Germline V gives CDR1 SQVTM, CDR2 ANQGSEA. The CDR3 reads CSVAQAAWNTEAFF. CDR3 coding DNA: TGCAGCGTCGCCCAGGCAGCCTGGAACACTGAAGCTTTCTTT.

The CDR3 spells CAWSVGGSLNIQYF. DNA of the CDR3: TGTGCCTGGAGTGTCGGGGGATCCCTAAACATTCAGTACTTC. The chain links TRBV30 to TRBJ2-4; D is possibly TRBD2 (6 bases). V lost 0 bases and J 6 bases, leaving 12 bases between the germline ends. Germline V lookup: CDR1 GTSNPN, CDR2 SVGIG (reference sequence). The CDR3 extends over 14 amino acids.

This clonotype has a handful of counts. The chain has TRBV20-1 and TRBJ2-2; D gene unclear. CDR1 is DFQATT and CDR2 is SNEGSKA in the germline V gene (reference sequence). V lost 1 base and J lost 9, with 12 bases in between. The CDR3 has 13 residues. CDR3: CSARVPNFRELFF. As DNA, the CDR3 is TGCAGTGCTAGAGTCCCAAATTTCCGGGAGCTGTTTTTT.

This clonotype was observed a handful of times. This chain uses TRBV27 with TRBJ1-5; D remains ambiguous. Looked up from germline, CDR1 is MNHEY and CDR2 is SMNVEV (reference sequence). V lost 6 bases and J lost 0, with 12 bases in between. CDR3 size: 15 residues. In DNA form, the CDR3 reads TGTGCCAGCAGACGGGTCAATGATAGCAATCAGCCCCAGCATTTT. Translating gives CASRRVNDSNQPQHF.

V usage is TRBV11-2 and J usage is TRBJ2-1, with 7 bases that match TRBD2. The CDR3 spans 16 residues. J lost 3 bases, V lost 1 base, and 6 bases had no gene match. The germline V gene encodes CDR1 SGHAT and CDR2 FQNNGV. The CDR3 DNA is TGTGCCAGCAGCTTAGTCTTTAGCGGGTTCTACAATGAGCAGTTCTTC. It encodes CASSLVFSGFYNEQFF.

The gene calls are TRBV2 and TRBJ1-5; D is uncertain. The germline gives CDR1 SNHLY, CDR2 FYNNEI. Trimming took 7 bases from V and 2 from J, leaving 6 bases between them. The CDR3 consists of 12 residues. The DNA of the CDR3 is TGTGCCAGCAAAACAGGCAATCAGCCCCAGCATTTT. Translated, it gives CASKTGNQPQHF. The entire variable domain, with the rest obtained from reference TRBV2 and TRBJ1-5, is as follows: EPEVTQTPSHQVTQMGQEVILRCVPISNHLYFYWYRQILGQKVEFLVSFYNNEISEKSEIFDDQFSVERPDGSNFTLKIRSTKLEDSAMYFCASKTGNQPQHFGDGTRLSIL.

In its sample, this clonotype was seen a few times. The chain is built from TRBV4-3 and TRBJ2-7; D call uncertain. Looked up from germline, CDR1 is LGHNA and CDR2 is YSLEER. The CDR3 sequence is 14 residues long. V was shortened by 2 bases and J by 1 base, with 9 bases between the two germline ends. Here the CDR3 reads CASSQSPQSYEQYF. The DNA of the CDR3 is TGCGCCAGCAGCCAAAGCCCCCAGTCCTACGAGCAGTACTTC.

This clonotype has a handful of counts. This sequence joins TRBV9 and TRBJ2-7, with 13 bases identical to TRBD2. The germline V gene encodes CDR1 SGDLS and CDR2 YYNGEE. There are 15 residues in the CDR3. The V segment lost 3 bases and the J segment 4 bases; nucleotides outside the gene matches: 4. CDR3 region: CASSAGLAGSYEQYF. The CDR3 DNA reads TGTGCCAGCAGCGCGGGACTAGCGGGGTCTTACGAGCAGTACTTC.

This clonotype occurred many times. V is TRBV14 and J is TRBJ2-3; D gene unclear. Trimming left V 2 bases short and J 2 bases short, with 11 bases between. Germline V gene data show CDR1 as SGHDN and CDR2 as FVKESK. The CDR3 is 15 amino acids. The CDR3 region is CASSQLAVYTDTQYF. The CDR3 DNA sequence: TGTGCCAGCAGCCAACTCGCGGTTTACACAGATACGCAGTATTTT.

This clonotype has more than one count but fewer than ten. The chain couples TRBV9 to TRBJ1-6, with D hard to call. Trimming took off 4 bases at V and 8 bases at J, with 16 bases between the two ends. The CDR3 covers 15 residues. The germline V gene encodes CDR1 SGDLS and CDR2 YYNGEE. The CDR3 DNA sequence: TGTGCCAGCAGCCCAAGTGGAGGAACCTATTCACCCCTCCACTTT. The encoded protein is CASSPSGGTYSPLHF.

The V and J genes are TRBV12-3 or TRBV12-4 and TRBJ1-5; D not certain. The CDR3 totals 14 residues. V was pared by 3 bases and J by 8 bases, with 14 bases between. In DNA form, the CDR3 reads TGTGCCAGCAGTTTGGCCGCCGTCGGGGAGCCCCAGCATTTT. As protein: CASSLAAVGEPQHF.

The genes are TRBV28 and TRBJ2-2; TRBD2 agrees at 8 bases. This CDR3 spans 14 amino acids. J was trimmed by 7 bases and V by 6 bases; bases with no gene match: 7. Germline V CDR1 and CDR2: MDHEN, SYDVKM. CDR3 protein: CASRGLVNRGELFF. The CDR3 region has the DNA TGTGCCAGCAGGGGACTAGTCAACCGCGGGGAGCTGTTTTTT.